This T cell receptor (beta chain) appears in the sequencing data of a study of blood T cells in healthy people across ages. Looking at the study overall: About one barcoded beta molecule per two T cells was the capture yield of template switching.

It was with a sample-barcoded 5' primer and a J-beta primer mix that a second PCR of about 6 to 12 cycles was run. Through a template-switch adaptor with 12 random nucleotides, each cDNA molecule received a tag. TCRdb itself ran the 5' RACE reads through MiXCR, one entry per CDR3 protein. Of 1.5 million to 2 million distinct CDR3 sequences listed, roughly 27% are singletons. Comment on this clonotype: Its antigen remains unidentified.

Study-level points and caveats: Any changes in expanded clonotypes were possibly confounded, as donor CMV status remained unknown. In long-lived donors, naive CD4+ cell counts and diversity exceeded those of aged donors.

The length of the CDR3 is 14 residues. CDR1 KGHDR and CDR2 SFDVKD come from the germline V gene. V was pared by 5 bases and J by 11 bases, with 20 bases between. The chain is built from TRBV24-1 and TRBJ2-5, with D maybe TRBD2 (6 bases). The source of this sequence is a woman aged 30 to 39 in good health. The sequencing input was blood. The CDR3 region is CATSGGVGGGEQYF. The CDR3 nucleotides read TGTGCCACCAGTGGTGGAGTTGGGGGAGGTGAGCAGTACTTC.